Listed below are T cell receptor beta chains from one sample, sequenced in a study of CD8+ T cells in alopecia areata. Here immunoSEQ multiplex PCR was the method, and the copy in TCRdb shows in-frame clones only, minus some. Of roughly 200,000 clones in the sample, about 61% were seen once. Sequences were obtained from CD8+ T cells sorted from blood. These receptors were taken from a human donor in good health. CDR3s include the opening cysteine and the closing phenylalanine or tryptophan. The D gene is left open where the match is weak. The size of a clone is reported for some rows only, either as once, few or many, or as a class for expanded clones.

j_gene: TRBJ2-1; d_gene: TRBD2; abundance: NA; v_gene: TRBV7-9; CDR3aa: CASSILAGGQDEQFF; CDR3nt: TGTGCCAGCAGCATCCTAGCGGGGGGGCAGGATGAGCAGTTCTTC
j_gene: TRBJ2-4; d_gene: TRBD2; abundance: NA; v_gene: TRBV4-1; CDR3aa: CASSQERASGNIQYF; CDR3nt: TGCGCCAGCAGCCAAGAACGCGCTAGCGGAAACATTCAGTACTTC
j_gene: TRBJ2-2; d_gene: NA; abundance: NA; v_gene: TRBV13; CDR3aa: CASTLPRGGSNTGELFF; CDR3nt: TGTGCCAGCACCCTACCCCGGGGAGGATCGAACACCGGGGAGCTGTTTTTT
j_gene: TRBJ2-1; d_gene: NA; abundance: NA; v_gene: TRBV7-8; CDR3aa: CASSRGNNEQFF; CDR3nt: TGTGCCAGCAGCCGCGGAAACAATGAGCAGTTCTTC
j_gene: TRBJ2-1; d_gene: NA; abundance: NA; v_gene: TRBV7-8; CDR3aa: CASSLGDNEQFF; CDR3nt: TGTGCCAGCAGCTTGGGGGACAATGAGCAGTTCTTC
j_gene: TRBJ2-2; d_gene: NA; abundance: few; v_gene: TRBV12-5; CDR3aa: CASGLVSGPKLFF; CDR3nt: TGTGCTAGTGGTTTGGTGAGCGGACCTAAGCTGTTTTTT
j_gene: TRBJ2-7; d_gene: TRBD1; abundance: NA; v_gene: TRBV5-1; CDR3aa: CASSLGTGFTYEQYF; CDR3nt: TGCGCCAGCAGCTTGGGGACAGGGTTTACCTACGAGCAGTACTTC
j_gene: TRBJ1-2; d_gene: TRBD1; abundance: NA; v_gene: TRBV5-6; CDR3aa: CASSFRDSPLGGYTF; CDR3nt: TGTGCCAGCAGCTTCAGGGACAGCCCTCTGGGAGGCTACACCTTC
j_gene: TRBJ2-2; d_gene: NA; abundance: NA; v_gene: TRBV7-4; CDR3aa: CASSLAPQTGELFF; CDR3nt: TGTGCCAGCAGCTTAGCACCACAGACCGGGGAGCTGTTTTTT
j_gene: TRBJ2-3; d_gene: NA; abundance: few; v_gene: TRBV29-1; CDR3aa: CSVEVGDTQYF; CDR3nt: TGCAGCGTTGAAGTTGGAGATACGCAGTATTTT